This T cell receptor (beta chain) originates from a study of technical replicates of blood from a few donors. This clone was found a few times. The repertoire was sequenced with immunoSEQ multiplex PCR; TCRdb's copy has only in-frame clones and lacks some. The sample has almost 65,000 clones, approximately 86% seen once. Losses at the gene ends were 3 bases for V and 0 bases for J; bases not matched to a gene: 3. CDR3 length: 16 amino acids. Germline-derived CDR1 and CDR2 are SEHNR and FQNEAQ (reference sequence). Sequenced material: PBMCs. The TCR originated in a human donor in good health. Some clones in this sample may be carry-over from other donors' samples. The rearrangement uses TRBV7-9 and TRBJ1-3, with TRBD1 matching over 9 bases. In DNA form, the CDR3 reads TGTGCCAGCAGCTTGAGGGACAGGGACTCTGGAAACACCATATATTTT. Protein sequence: CASSLRDRDSGNTIYF.